The clone carrying this T cell receptor beta chain occurred a few times. What it recognizes is unknown. Making TCR cDNA involved 5'RACE template switching, which added UMIs and a universal primer site. TCRdb processed the 5' RACE reads anew with MiXCR; each CDR3 protein has one entry. The sample carries about 350,000 distinct CDR3 sequences, around 8.1% recorded once. This CDR3 region has 12 residues. The V segment lost 5 bases and the J segment 7 bases; nucleotides outside the gene matches: 4. Germline CDR1 and CDR2: SGHTA and FQGNSA. This entry comes from a study of T cells after yellow fever vaccination. General observations from the study: Contaminating bulk clonotypes could be abundant in FACS-sorted repertoires. Just a small share of clonotypes turned up in the CD4 compartment as well as the CD8 compartment. On re-exposure, the response was weaker but peaked faster, at day 5 versus 15.

Sequences were derived from PBMCs, sampled more than 35 days after the first yellow fever vaccination. This chain connects TRBV7-2 to TRBJ1-1; 7 bases are a match to TRBD1. The TCR sequence derives from a man between 18 and 29 years old who received the YFV17D yellow fever vaccine. The CDR3 region has the DNA TGTGCCAGCAGCCGGGGACAGAGTGAAGCTTTCTTT. Protein product: CASSRGQSEAFF.